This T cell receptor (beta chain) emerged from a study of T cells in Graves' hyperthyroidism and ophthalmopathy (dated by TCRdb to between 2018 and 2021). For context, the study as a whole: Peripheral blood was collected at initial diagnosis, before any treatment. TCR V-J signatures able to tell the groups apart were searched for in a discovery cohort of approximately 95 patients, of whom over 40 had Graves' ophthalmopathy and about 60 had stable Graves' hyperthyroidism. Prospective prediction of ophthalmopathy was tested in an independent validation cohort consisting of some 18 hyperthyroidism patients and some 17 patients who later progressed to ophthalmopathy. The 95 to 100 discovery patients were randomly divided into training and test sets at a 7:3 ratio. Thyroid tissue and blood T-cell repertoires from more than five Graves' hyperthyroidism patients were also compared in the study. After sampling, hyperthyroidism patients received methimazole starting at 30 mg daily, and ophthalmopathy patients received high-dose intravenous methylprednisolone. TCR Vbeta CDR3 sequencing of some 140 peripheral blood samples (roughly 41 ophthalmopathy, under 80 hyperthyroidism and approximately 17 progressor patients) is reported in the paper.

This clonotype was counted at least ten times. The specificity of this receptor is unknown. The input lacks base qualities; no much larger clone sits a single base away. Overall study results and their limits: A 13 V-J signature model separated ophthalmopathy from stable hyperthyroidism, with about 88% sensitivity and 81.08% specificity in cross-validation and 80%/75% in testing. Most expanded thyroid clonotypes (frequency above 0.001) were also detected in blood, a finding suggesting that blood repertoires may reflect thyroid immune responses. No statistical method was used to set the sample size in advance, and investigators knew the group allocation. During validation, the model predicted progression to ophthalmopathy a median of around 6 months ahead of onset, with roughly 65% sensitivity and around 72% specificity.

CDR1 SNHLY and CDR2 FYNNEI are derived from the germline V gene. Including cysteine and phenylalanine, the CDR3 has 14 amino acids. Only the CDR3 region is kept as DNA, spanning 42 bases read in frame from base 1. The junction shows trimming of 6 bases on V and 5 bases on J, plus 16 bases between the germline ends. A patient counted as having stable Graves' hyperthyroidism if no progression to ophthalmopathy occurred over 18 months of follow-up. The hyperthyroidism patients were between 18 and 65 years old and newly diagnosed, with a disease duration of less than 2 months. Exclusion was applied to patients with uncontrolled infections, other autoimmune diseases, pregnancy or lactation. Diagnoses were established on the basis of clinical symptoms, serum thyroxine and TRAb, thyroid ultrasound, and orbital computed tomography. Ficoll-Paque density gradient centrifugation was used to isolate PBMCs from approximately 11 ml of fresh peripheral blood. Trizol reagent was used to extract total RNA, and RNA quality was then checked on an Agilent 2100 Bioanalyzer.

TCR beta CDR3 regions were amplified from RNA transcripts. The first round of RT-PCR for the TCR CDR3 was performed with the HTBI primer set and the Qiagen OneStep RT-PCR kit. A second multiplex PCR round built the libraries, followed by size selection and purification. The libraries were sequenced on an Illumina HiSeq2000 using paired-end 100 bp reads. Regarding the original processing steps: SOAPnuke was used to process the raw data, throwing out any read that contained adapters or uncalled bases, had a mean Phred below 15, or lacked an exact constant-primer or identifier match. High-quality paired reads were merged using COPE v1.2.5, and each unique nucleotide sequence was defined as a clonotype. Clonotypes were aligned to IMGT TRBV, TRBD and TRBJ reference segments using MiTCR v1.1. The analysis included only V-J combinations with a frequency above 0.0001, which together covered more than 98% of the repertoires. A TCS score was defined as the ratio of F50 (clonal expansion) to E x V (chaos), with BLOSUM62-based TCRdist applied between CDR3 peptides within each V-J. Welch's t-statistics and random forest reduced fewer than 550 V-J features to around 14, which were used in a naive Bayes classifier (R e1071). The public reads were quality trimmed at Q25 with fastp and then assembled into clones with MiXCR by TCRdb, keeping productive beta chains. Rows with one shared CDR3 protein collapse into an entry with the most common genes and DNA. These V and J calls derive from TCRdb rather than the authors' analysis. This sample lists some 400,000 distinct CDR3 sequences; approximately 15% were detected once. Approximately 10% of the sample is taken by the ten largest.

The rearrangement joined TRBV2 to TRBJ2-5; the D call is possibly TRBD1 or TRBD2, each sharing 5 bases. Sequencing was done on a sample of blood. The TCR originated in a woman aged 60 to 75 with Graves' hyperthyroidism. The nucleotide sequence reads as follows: TGTGCCAGCAGCCAGGGACGGAGCGAGGAGACCCAGTACTTC. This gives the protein CASSQGRSEETQYF.